The T cell receptor beta chain described here comes from a study of T cell responses to AZD1222 COVID-19 vaccine. The repertoire was sequenced with immunoSEQ multiplex PCR; TCRdb's copy has only in-frame clones and lacks some. Here the sample spans 100,000 or so clones, approximately 86% being singletons. General study results and limits: Only a handful of AZD1222 recipients tested seropositive at baseline. Distributed over spike, vaccine-associated CD4 TCRs predominated at 160-218 and 743-854.

The CDR3 contains 17 residues. Trimming cost V 2 bases and J 0 bases; bases outside gene matches: 3. Germline V gene data show CDR1 as SGHTA and CDR2 as FQGNSA. As to this clone: Antigen: not known.

The starting material was peripheral blood, obtained on day 0 of AZD1222 vaccination. The sequence was collected from an adult in good health. J is TRBJ2-7 and V is TRBV7-2, with TRBD2 matching 14 bases. This CDR3 reads CASSLLGTSGSSYEQYF. The CDR3 DNA sequence: TGTGCCAGCAGCTTACTTGGGACTAGCGGGAGCTCCTACGAGCAGTACTTC.